This T cell receptor beta chain was recovered during a study of blood T cell repertoires in COVID-19. Study-wide context: Samples taken during acute and convalescent COVID-19 were collected in the United States, Italy and Spain. In each case, the material was cDNA or gDNA derived from T cells, B-cell-depleted T cells, or PBMCs.

Original methodology: From reference gene primer amplification, estimates of nucleated cell counts were derived. Assay: immunoSEQ multiplex PCR; the TCRdb copy retains only in-frame clones and omits some. The D gene and trimming were derived from the DNA, and the V and J assignments and clone size from that table. The data show roughly 200,000 clones, with roughly 86% seen just once and 3.5% to 4% held by the top ten. V lost 4 bases to trimming and J lost 3 bases, with 12 bases between them. Per the germline V gene, CDR1 is SGHAT and CDR2 is FQDESV (reference sequence). The CDR3 sequence is 14 residues long. Cohort placement rested on clinical history that participants reported themselves.

The rearrangement uses TRBV11-1 and TRBJ1-2, with D hard to call. This TCR derives from a woman aged 25 to 39 with acute COVID-19. The sequencing sample was made of PBMCs or T cells enriched from blood (not recorded which). The CDR3 spells CASSWALEDYGYTF. The CDR3 coding sequence is TGTGCCAGCAGCTGGGCCCTGGAGGACTATGGCTACACCTTC.